Shown below are 29 T cell receptor beta chains from a single sample sequenced in a study of cytomegalovirus exposure and HLA in healthy donors. The PCR made use of 60 Vbeta and 13 Jbeta primers. Clones were sequenced by immunoSEQ multiplex PCR, and TCRdb holds only the in-frame ones, with some missing. Of some 150,000 clones listed, roughly 79% are singletons. Sequencing input: PBMCs. The receptor set was obtained from a middle-aged woman in good health and CMV-seronegative.

The rearrangement links TRBV5-6 to TRBJ2-7; tentatively, D is TRBD2 (5 bases). V dropped 3 bases and J dropped 0 bases, with 19 bases sitting between them. Germline V gene sequence: CDR1 SGHDT, CDR2 YYEEEE. The CDR3 spans 17 residues. This CDR3 reads CASSWMSGVVDSYEQYF. Written as DNA, the CDR3 is TGTGCCAGCAGCTGGATGTCCGGGGTGGTAGACTCCTACGAGCAGTACTTC.

This CDR3 is CASSFEVSGYTF. Written as DNA, the CDR3 is TGTGCCAGCAGCTTCGAGGTGTCGGGCTACACCTTC. J is TRBJ1-2 and V is TRBV5-6; D is uncertain. The V end was cut by 2 bases, the J end by 8 bases, with 10 bases between. CDR1 and CDR2 (germline): SGHDT, YYEEEE. The CDR3 is 12 amino acids.

This chain joins TRBV18 and TRBJ2-7; D is unclear. Per the germline V gene, CDR1 is KGHSH and CDR2 is LQKENI. V dropped 2 bases and J dropped 1 base, with 9 bases sitting between them. CDR3 length: 14 residues. The CDR3 loop is CASSPVHSSYEQYF. The CDR3 region has the DNA TGTGCCAGCTCACCAGTTCACAGTTCCTACGAGCAGTACTTC.

The V and J genes are TRBV25-1 and TRBJ2-7; TRBD1 aligns across 7 bases. Germline trimming cut 4 bases from V and 0 bases from J; bases unmatched to any gene: 3. The CDR3 is 14 residues long. The germline V gene encodes CDR1 MGHDK and CDR2 SYGVNS. In DNA, the CDR3 is TGTGCCAGCAGTGCCCGGGACAGCTCCTACGAGCAGTACTTC. Translated, it gives CASSARDSSYEQYF.

This clone was observed once. V usage is TRBV4-3 and J usage is TRBJ2-2; D gene uncertain. The CDR3 is made up of 14 amino acids. From germline, CDR1 is LGHNA and CDR2 YSLEER. With 0 bases removed from V and 6 bases from J, the gap between germline ends came to 8 bases. The CDR3 protein is CASSQDSTPGELFF. The DNA for the CDR3 is TGCGCCAGCAGCCAAGATAGTACCCCCGGGGAGCTGTTTTTT.

This sequence joins TRBV6-5 and TRBJ1-1; D might be TRBD1 (5 bases). The CDR3 extends over 15 amino acids. The germline V gene has CDR1 MNHEY and CDR2 SVGAGI. Trimming stripped 6 bases from V and 5 bases from J, with 19 bases between. CDR3 in DNA: TGTGCCAGCAGGCTACAGAGGGGAGGAAAGACTGAAGCTTTCTTT. It codes for CASRLQRGGKTEAFF.

The rearrangement links TRBV6-5 to TRBJ1-1; 9 nucleotides align to TRBD1. Germline assignment: CDR1 MNHEY and CDR2 SVGAGI. The CDR3 loop spans 14 amino acids. The V gene end was trimmed by 6 bases and the J gene end by 4 bases; junction bases not matched to a gene: 6. CDR3 sequence (DNA): TGTGCCAGCAGGTCGGGACAGGGAAGCACTGAAGCTTTCTTT. This encodes CASRSGQGSTEAFF.

The J gene is TRBJ2-7, the V gene TRBV4-2; TRBD1 matches at 8 bases. J gave up 0 bases and V 4 bases, and 2 bases lay outside the gene matches. This CDR3 region has 14 residues. CDR1 and CDR2 from the germline V gene are LGHNA and YNFKEQ. The CDR3 spells CASSLDRDSYEQYF. The CDR3 DNA is TGTGCCAGCAGCCTGGACAGGGACTCCTACGAGCAGTACTTC.

This chain joins TRBV4-3 and TRBJ1-6; D uncertain. This CDR3 has 15 residues. The germline gives CDR1 LGHNA, CDR2 YSLEER. With 0 bases removed from V and 11 bases from J, the gap between germline ends came to 14 bases. CDR3 DNA: TGCGCCAGCAGCCAAGAGGGCTACTCAGATGCACCCCTCCACTTT. This encodes CASSQEGYSDAPLHF.

The V and J genes are TRBV27 and TRBJ1-5, with D maybe TRBD1 (5 bases). The CDR3 covers 15 residues. The germline gives CDR1 MNHEY, CDR2 SMNVEV (reference sequence). V was cut by 8 bases and J by 2 bases, with 16 bases left in between. CDR3 nucleotides: TGTGCCAGCCGTTCCTGGGTAGGGGGCAATCAGCCCCAGCATTTT. It encodes CASRSWVGGNQPQHF.

This sequence joins TRBV15 and TRBJ1-4, with D unclear. The V gene lost 1 base and the J gene lost 4 bases, with 13 bases spanning the gap. Germline-derived CDR1 and CDR2 are LNHNV and YYDKDF (reference sequence). CDR3 length: 16 residues. CDR3 DNA sequence: TGTGCCACCAGCAGAGCTCCTAACACAGTTAATGAAAAACTGTTTTTT. Amino acids: CATSRAPNTVNEKLFF.

The chain uses TRBV4-3 and TRBJ2-3, with 10 nucleotides matching TRBD1. This CDR3 region has 16 residues. Germline V CDR1 and CDR2: LGHNA, YSLEER. The J segment lost 1 base and the V segment lost 2 bases, leaving 3 bases of the junction unmatched. CDR3 sequence reads: CASSQRQGAGTDTQYF. DNA for the CDR3: TGCGCCAGCAGCCAACGACAGGGGGCTGGCACAGATACGCAGTATTTT.

The chain employs TRBV5-1 and TRBJ1-6, with TRBD1 as a possible D gene (5 bases). Germline V gene data show CDR1 as SGHRS and CDR2 as YFSETQ. V was clipped by 0 bases and J by 6 bases, with 31 bases between them. This CDR3 comprises 22 residues. The CDR3 here is CASSLGTLRVRSGVDPNSPLHF. In nucleotides, the CDR3 is TGCGCCAGCAGCTTGGGGACCCTCAGGGTTCGATCCGGAGTCGATCCTAATTCACCCCTCCACTTT.

This clone was recorded only once. The gene calls are TRBV7-9 and TRBJ1-3; no definite D call. Trimming pared 1 base from V and 2 bases from J, leaving 6 bases between. The CDR3 consists of 14 residues. Germline CDR1 is SEHNR and CDR2 is FQNEAQ (reference sequence). The CDR3 nucleotides read TGTGCCAGCAGCTTAGAGCTTCCTGGAAACACCATATATTTT. As protein: CASSLELPGNTIYF.

The gene calls are TRBV28 and TRBJ1-5; D gene ambiguous. The CDR3 runs to 17 residues. Trimming cost V 5 bases and J 4 bases, with 21 bases left between them. The germline CDR1 and CDR2 sequences are MDHEN and SYDVKM. CDR3 nucleotide sequence: TGTGCCAGCAGTCCCTCACCCCGCGCTACGGGGAATCAGCCCCAGCATTTT. This sequence encodes CASSPSPRATGNQPQHF.

The V call is TRBV29-1, the J call TRBJ1-1, with a possible D match to TRBD1 (5 bases). In germline, CDR1 is SQVTM, CDR2 ANQGSEA. This CDR3 contains 15 residues. Trimming stripped 5 bases from V and 1 base from J, with 17 bases between. CDR3 sequence (DNA): TGCAGCGTTCTTTACAGGCGACAACAGAACACTGAAGCTTTCTTT. It is translated as CSVLYRRQQNTEAFF. Filled out from reference TRBV29-1 and TRBJ1-1, the complete variable domain reads SAVISQKPSRDICQRGTSLTIQCQVDSQVTMMFWYRQQPGQSLTLIATANQGSEATYESGFVIDKFPISRPNLTFSTLTVSNMSPEDSSIYLCSVLYRRQQNTEAFFGQGTRLTVV.

A few counts support this clone. V is TRBV6-1 and J is TRBJ2-7; 7 bases agree with TRBD2. After removal of 8 bases from V and 3 bases from J, the junction contained 4 bases not matched to a gene. In germline, CDR1 is MNHNS, CDR2 SASEGT. The CDR3 runs to 12 residues. Here the CDR3 DNA reads TGTGCCAGCGGGGGGGGTTTCTACGAGCAGTACTTC. Amino acids: CASGGGFYEQYF.

The chain couples TRBV5-1 to TRBJ1-2, with D possibly matching TRBD1 (6 bases). The CDR3 extends over 15 amino acids. Trimming took off 2 bases at V and 2 bases at J, with 13 bases between the two ends. Germline V gives CDR1 SGHRS, CDR2 YFSETQ. CDR3 sequence (DNA): TGCGCCAGCAGCTTACCGGGACACTCAAACTATGGCTACACCTTC. This translates into CASSLPGHSNYGYTF.

This chain uses TRBV29-1 with TRBJ2-5; 7 bases map to TRBD1. V lost 0 bases and J lost 4; bases outside the gene matches: 2. Germline CDR1 SQVTM, CDR2 ANQGSEA. The CDR3 consists of 13 residues. CDR3 protein: CSVEEWDRETQYF. DNA for the CDR3: TGCAGCGTTGAAGAATGGGACAGAGAGACCCAGTACTTC.

V usage is TRBV14 and J usage is TRBJ2-7; 9 bases fit TRBD1. The germline V gene has CDR1 SGHDN and CDR2 FVKESK. The CDR3 totals 16 residues. The V gene end was trimmed by 2 bases and the J gene end by 5 bases; junction bases not matched to a gene: 10. This CDR3 is CASSQHRGTGKNEQYF. Here the CDR3 DNA reads TGTGCCAGCAGCCAACACCGGGGGACAGGGAAAAACGAGCAGTACTTC.

This chain uses TRBV2 with TRBJ1-1; 8 bases are shared with TRBD1. Per the germline V gene, CDR1 is SNHLY and CDR2 is FYNNEI. V trimming: 8 bases; J trimming: 11 bases; junction bases outside the gene matches: 13. The CDR3 contains 13 residues. The CDR3 protein is CASDATGDHGAFF. In DNA, the CDR3 is TGTGCCAGCGACGCGACAGGGGACCACGGTGCTTTCTTT.

The genes are TRBV7-8 and TRBJ2-1; maybe TRBD2 (5 bases). V lost 2 bases and J 0 bases, leaving 11 bases between the germline ends. CDR3 size: 16 residues. CDR1 and CDR2 from the germline V gene are SGHVS and FQNEAQ. The CDR3 DNA reads TGTGCCAGCAGCTTACCTGGCGGGTACTCCTACAATGAGCAGTTCTTC. Amino acid sequence: CASSLPGGYSYNEQFF.

This chain uses TRBV6-5 with TRBJ2-7; 9 bases agree with TRBD1. V gave up 3 bases and J gave up 5 bases; unmatched junction bases: 11. Looked up from germline, CDR1 is MNHEY and CDR2 is SVGAGI. The CDR3 spans 16 residues. The CDR3 DNA reads TGTGCCAGCAGTTATTGGGACAGGGCCGAGCGGAACGAGCAGTACTTC. Protein sequence: CASSYWDRAERNEQYF.

CDR3 DNA sequence: TGTGCCAGCAGTGAATTCGGGGTAGCTAACTATGGCTACACCTTC. This codes for CASSEFGVANYGYTF. The chain couples TRBV6-1 to TRBJ1-2; no firm D call. The CDR3 spans 15 residues. Per germline, CDR1 MNHNS and CDR2 SASEGT. Trimming took off 2 bases at V and 0 bases at J, with 10 bases between the two ends.

J is TRBJ2-5 and V is TRBV7-2, with TRBD2 matching 8 bases. Losses at the gene ends were 5 bases for V and 6 bases for J; bases not matched to a gene: 8. Germline assignment: CDR1 SGHTA and CDR2 FQGNSA. This CDR3 is built from 14 residues. The CDR3 DNA sequence: TGTGCCAGCAGCCGAGCGGGGGTTCTCCAGACCCAGTACTTC. Its protein product is CASSRAGVLQTQYF.

J is TRBJ1-1 and V is TRBV5-1; D is perhaps TRBD1 (5 bases). CDR3 length: 14 residues. Germline CDR1 SGHRS, CDR2 YFSETQ. Between the trimmed V and J ends, which lost 0 bases and 4 bases, there was a span of 10 bases. CDR3 loop: CASSLEMGGTEAFF. CDR3 coding DNA: TGCGCCAGCAGCTTGGAAATGGGGGGCACTGAAGCTTTCTTT.

The chain has TRBV28 and TRBJ1-2, with D possibly matching TRBD1 (5 bases). The germline V gene encodes CDR1 MDHEN and CDR2 SYDVKM. The V end was cut by 0 bases, the J end by 8 bases, with 13 bases between. The CDR3 is made up of 14 amino acids. The CDR3 protein is CASSLWLAGHGYTF. CDR3 nucleotides: TGTGCCAGCAGTTTATGGTTGGCAGGGCACGGCTACACCTTC.

The chain couples TRBV2 to TRBJ1-1; D is perhaps TRBD1 (5 bases). Trimming left V 4 bases short and J 7 bases short, with 7 bases between. The CDR3 consists of 11 residues. Germline loops: CDR1 SNHLY, CDR2 FYNNEI. The CDR3 reads CASSGRGEAFF. The CDR3 DNA is TGTGCCAGCAGTGGGAGGGGTGAAGCTTTCTTT. Full variable domain (missing parts from reference TRBV2 and TRBJ1-1): EPEVTQTPSHQVTQMGQEVILRCVPISNHLYFYWYRQILGQKVEFLVSFYNNEISEKSEIFDDQFSVERPDGSNFTLKIRSTKLEDSAMYFCASSGRGEAFFGQGTRLTVV.

This rearrangement joins TRBV5-1 to TRBJ2-7; 9 bases line up with TRBD1. Germline-derived CDR1 and CDR2 are SGHRS and YFSETQ. The CDR3 spans 14 residues. The V segment lost 3 bases and the J segment 6 bases; nucleotides outside the gene matches: 7. The CDR3 protein is CASSSPGQGSEQYF. The CDR3 region has the DNA TGCGCCAGCAGCTCCCCGGGACAGGGATCCGAGCAGTACTTC.